Following are 30 T cell receptor beta chains from one sample sequenced in a study of T cell repertoires in cytomegalovirus infection. TCRdb ran MiXCR on the reads and lists one entry per CDR3 protein. The table lists around 740,000 distinct CDR3 sequences, approximately 34% of them singletons, with 2.8% in the top ten. Sequencing used PBMCs. Receptor source: a human donor in good health (CMV status not recorded). Some clones in this sample may be carry-over from other donors' samples.

This clonotype appeared a few times. This rearrangement joins TRBV12-3 or TRBV12-4 to TRBJ2-7; weak D call: TRBD2 (7 bases). Trimming pared 6 bases from V and 0 bases from J, leaving 27 bases between. The CDR3 sequence is 19 residues long. The DNA of the CDR3 is TGTGCCAGCAGCTCTAACCCCCGGATAGGGGGGGCCAACTCCTACGAGCAGTACTTC. Translated: CASSSNPRIGGANSYEQYF.

This clonotype has more than one count but fewer than ten. The genes are TRBV28 and TRBJ1-2, with 7 bases aligning to TRBD1. CDR3 length equals 13 residues. J lost 8 bases, V lost 5 bases, and 8 bases had no gene match. The germline V gene has CDR1 MDHEN and CDR2 SYDVKM. The CDR3 here is CASSLQGFGGYTF. The CDR3 DNA follows: TGTGCCAGCAGTCTACAGGGGTTTGGCGGCTACACCTTC.

This chain uses TRBV28 with TRBJ2-1; a possible D gene is TRBD2 (6 bases). Between the trimmed V and J ends, which lost 7 bases and 9 bases, there was a span of 13 bases. CDR1 is MDHEN and CDR2 is SYDVKM in the germline V gene. The CDR3 has 12 amino acids. The CDR3 nucleotides are TGTGCCAGCATCACTGTGGGAGGTGAGCAGTTCTTC. Protein sequence: CASITVGGEQFF.

There are many counts of this clonotype. This chain connects TRBV11-2 to TRBJ1-2; D is unclear. Looked up from germline, CDR1 is SGHAT and CDR2 is FQNNGV. This CDR3 contains 14 residues. The V end was cut by 0 bases, the J end by 4 bases, with 9 bases between. The CDR3 coding sequence is TGTGCCAGCAGCTTAGATGGTGGTAGCTATGGCTACACCTTC. The encoded protein is CASSLDGGSYGYTF.

There are a few counts of this clonotype. The chain recombines TRBV28 with TRBJ2-3, with TRBD2 identical over 9 bases. The CDR3 runs 14 residues. V lost 8 bases and J lost 5; bases outside the gene matches: 8. CDR1 and CDR2 from the germline V gene are MDHEN and SYDVKM. The chain's CDR3 is CASGSGGALDTQYF. The CDR3 DNA follows: TGTGCCAGCGGTAGCGGGGGAGCGCTAGATACGCAGTATTTT.

The chain uses TRBV6-2 or TRBV6-3 and TRBJ2-2; 13 bases fit TRBD2. Per germline, CDR1 MNHEY and CDR2 SVGEGT. The CDR3 sequence is 15 residues long. V dropped 9 bases and J dropped 6; count of bases not matched to a gene: 7. The CDR3 DNA reads TGTGCCAGTAGGAGGACTAGCGGGGGCCCCGGGGAGCTGTTTTTT. It encodes CASRRTSGGPGELFF.

The CDR3 DNA reads as TGTGCCAGCAGCACTGTAGCGGGGGGGCCTGTTGAGCAGTACTTC. Translation gives CASSTVAGGPVEQYF. The J gene is TRBJ2-7, the V gene TRBV7-3, with 11 bases identical to TRBD2. CDR3 length: 15 residues. Germline V gives CDR1 SGHTA, CDR2 FQGTGA. The ends lost 5 bases at V and 7 bases at J; junction bases unmatched: 10.

V and J are TRBV4-1 and TRBJ2-1; D perhaps matches TRBD2 (6 bases). The CDR3 sequence is 15 residues long. Germline V gene lookup returns CDR1 MGHRA and CDR2 YSYEKL. The V gene lost 2 bases and the J gene lost 1 base, with 9 bases spanning the gap. The CDR3 DNA is TGCGCCAGCAGCCAACCGGGGGTGTCCTACAATGAGCAGTTCTTC. Amino acids: CASSQPGVSYNEQFF.

With respect to this clonotype: A junction end diverges from the germline sequence, so it may reflect a read error. The rearrangement links TRBV7-8 to TRBJ1-1, with TRBD1 matching over 8 bases. The CDR3 extends over 13 amino acids. In germline, CDR1 is SGHVS, CDR2 FQNEAQ. The CDR3 DNA reads as TGTGCCAGCAGCCGGACAGGGAACGCTGAAGCTTTCTTT. Its translation is CASSRTGNAEAFF.

The table lists this clonotype with many counts. The chain combines TRBV6-1 with TRBJ1-5; D ambiguous. CDR3 length equals 17 residues. Germline assignment: CDR1 MNHNS and CDR2 SASEGT. V lost 6 bases, J lost 3 bases, and 21 bases lay in between. The CDR3 here is CASRENPPGRPNQPQHF. Here the CDR3 DNA reads TGTGCCAGCAGGGAGAACCCCCCCGGGCGCCCCAATCAGCCCCAGCATTTT.

This clonotype was observed at least ten times. This sequence joins TRBV7-2 and TRBJ2-3, with 10 nucleotides matching TRBD2. The V and J ends lost 1 base and 1 base, in that order; junction bases with no gene match: 2. Germline-derived CDR1 and CDR2 are SGHTA and FQGNSA. The CDR3 totals 16 residues. The CDR3 DNA follows: TGTGCCAGCAGCTTAGACCTAGCGGGGGGCACAGATACGCAGTATTTT. Translating it yields CASSLDLAGGTDTQYF.

This chain uses TRBV5-1 with TRBJ2-1; possibly TRBD2 for D (6 bases). The CDR3 covers 14 residues. Germline V CDR1 and CDR2: SGHRS, YFSETQ. Trimming removed 4 bases at V and 9 bases at J, with 17 bases between. The CDR3 nucleotides read TGCGCCAGCAGCCCAGGGACTCCGGGCGCTGAGCAGTTCTTC. This encodes CASSPGTPGAEQFF. The complete variable domain, with remaining parts taken from reference TRBV5-1 and TRBJ2-1, reads KAGVTQTPRYLIKTRGQQVTLSCSPISGHRSVSWYQQTPGQGLQFLFEYFSETQRNKGNFPGRFSGRQFSNSRSEMNVSTLELGDSALYLCASSPGTPGAEQFFGPGTRLTVL.

A few counts support this clonotype. Written as DNA, the CDR3 is TGTGCCAGCAGCCAACCCCACCGGGTAAGGCAGTACTTC. Protein sequence: CASSQPHRVRQYF. The chain combines TRBV14 with TRBJ2-7; D is unresolved. Germline loops: CDR1 SGHDN, CDR2 FVKESK. V was shortened by 2 bases and J by 9 bases, with 14 bases between the two germline ends. This CDR3 contains 13 residues.

This clonotype came up a few times. This rearrangement joins TRBV19 to TRBJ1-5; D gene uncertain. The germline gives CDR1 LNHDA, CDR2 SQIVND (reference sequence). The CDR3 runs to 16 residues. V was cut by 3 bases and J by 0 bases, with 12 bases left in between. CDR3 amino acids: CASSMLTTYSNQPQHF. As DNA, the CDR3 is TGTGCCAGTAGTATGCTGACAACCTATAGCAATCAGCCCCAGCATTTT.

V is TRBV28 and J is TRBJ1-6; D gene uncertain. CDR3 length: 9 amino acids. The germline V gene encodes CDR1 MDHEN and CDR2 SYDVKM. Trimming left V 8 bases short and J 15 bases short, with 8 bases between. In nucleotides, the CDR3 is TGTGCCAGCGGTGGAAGCCTCCACTTT. It encodes CASGGSLHF.

The V gene is TRBV6-6, the J gene TRBJ2-1; D might be TRBD1 (5 bases). Trimming shortened V by 1 base and J by 7 bases, and 11 bases separated the two germline ends. The germline V gene has CDR1 MNHNY and CDR2 SVGAGI (reference sequence). CDR3 length: 14 residues. CDR3 region: CASSYWLAGNEQFF. DNA for the CDR3: TGTGCCAGCAGTTACTGGTTAGCAGGGAATGAGCAGTTCTTC.

The V gene is TRBV7-2, the J gene TRBJ2-7; 8 bases map to TRBD1. The CDR3 runs to 15 residues. J lost 0 bases, V lost 4 bases, and 5 bases had no gene match. Looked up from germline, CDR1 is SGHTA and CDR2 is FQGNSA. The CDR3 DNA sequence: TGTGCCAGCAGCTCTATTGGGACAGGCTCCTACGAGCAGTACTTC. Translation: CASSSIGTGSYEQYF.

This rearrangement joins TRBV2 to TRBJ1-2; the D gene is possibly TRBD1 (6 bases). Germline values: CDR1 SNHLY, CDR2 FYNNEI. The CDR3 loop spans 12 amino acids. Trimming cost V 4 bases and J 9 bases, with 12 bases left between them. The CDR3 DNA is TGTGCCAGCAGTGTCGGCAGGGGCTGCTACACCTTC. Translation gives CASSVGRGCYTF.

This chain's CDR3 is CASSHRGPLRTGELFF. In DNA, the CDR3 is TGTGCCAGCAGCCACAGGGGCCCGCTTCGAACCGGGGAGCTGTTTTTT. This chain connects TRBV4-2 to TRBJ2-2; maybe TRBD1 (6 bases). Germline assignment: CDR1 LGHNA and CDR2 YNFKEQ. The germline V and J ends were trimmed by 3 bases and 5 bases, with 16 bases remaining between them. The CDR3 is made up of 16 amino acids.

To note about this clonotype: At one of its ends the junction is not consistent with the germline gene, which may arise from a read error. This chain uses TRBV6-6 with TRBJ2-6; D perhaps matches TRBD2 (6 bases). Germline values: CDR1 MNHNY, CDR2 SVGAGI (reference sequence). CDR3 length: 19 residues. The DNA of the CDR3 is TGTGCCCGCAGACGGGACTTCATTATTGAGAGCTCTGGGGCCAACGTCCTGACTTTC. This translates into CARRRDFIIESSGANVLTF.

The V call is TRBV5-1, the J call TRBJ1-1; D unclear. The CDR3 covers 13 residues. Looked up from germline, CDR1 is SGHRS and CDR2 is YFSETQ. V lost 4 bases, J lost 7 bases, and 14 bases lay in between. The CDR3 DNA follows: TGCGCCAGCAGCCGAGTTGGTAGCGATGAAGCTTTCTTT. Its protein is CASSRVGSDEAFF. The variable domain in full, with the rest retrieved from reference TRBV5-1 and TRBJ1-1, is KAGVTQTPRYLIKTRGQQVTLSCSPISGHRSVSWYQQTPGQGLQFLFEYFSETQRNKGNFPGRFSGRQFSNSRSEMNVSTLELGDSALYLCASSRVGSDEAFFGQGTRLTVV.

This clonotype was detected only a few times. The chain combines TRBV7-8 with TRBJ1-5; tentatively, D is TRBD1 (5 bases). The V gene lost 3 bases and the J gene lost 6 bases, with 9 bases spanning the gap. The CDR3 is 13 residues long. The V gene's germline CDR1 is SGHVS and CDR2 FQNEAQ. CDR3 DNA sequence: TGTGCCAGCAGCTTCGGGGGATCTCAGCCCCAGCATTTT. This gives the protein CASSFGGSQPQHF.

This clonotype showed up just once. This chain links TRBV12-3 or TRBV12-4 with TRBJ1-4; D gene uncertain. V lost 3 bases to trimming and J lost 0 bases, with 14 bases between them. The CDR3 totals 17 residues. The chain's CDR3 is CASSFMGSASTNEKLFF. The CDR3 nucleotides are TGTGCCAGCAGTTTTATGGGCAGCGCCTCAACTAATGAAAAACTGTTTTTT.

A note on this clonotype: A single base separates this from a much larger clone, so it may be a read error. Without the conserved terminal phenylalanine or tryptophan, this CDR3 likely stems from a read error. The rearrangement uses TRBV11-2 and TRBJ2-1; D is ambiguous. Germline-derived CDR1 and CDR2 are SGHAT and FQNNGV. The CDR3 runs to 13 residues. The ends were cut back, 5 bases at V and 3 bases at J, with 8 bases in the middle. CDR3 bases: TGTGCCAGCAGCCCAGAGCTCTACAATGAGCAGTTCTTA. Amino acid sequence: CASSPELYNEQFL.

CDR3 nucleotides: TGCAGCGCCGACAGGGGGATAGATACGCAGTATTTT. It translates to CSADRGIDTQYF. V and J are TRBV29-1 and TRBJ2-3; 9 bases line up with TRBD1. The CDR3 has 12 amino acids. J gave up 5 bases and V 7 bases, and 4 bases lay outside the gene matches. Germline loops: CDR1 SQVTM, CDR2 ANQGSEA.

Concerning this clonotype itself: A clone one base away is much larger, so this may be a read error. The chain uses TRBV7-6 and TRBJ2-2; D is perhaps TRBD2 (6 bases). Germline values: CDR1 SGHVS, CDR2 FNYEAQ. CDR3 length equals 15 residues. The CDR3 here is CVSSLGAGRTGELFF. CDR3 coding DNA: TGTGTCAGCAGCTTAGGTGCGGGGCGGACCGGGGAGCTGTTTTTT.

This clonotype has ten or more counts. This chain connects TRBV7-6 to TRBJ1-6, with 9 bases that match TRBD1. V was clipped by 5 bases and J by 8 bases; unmatched bases: 4. The CDR3 has 14 residues. Germline V CDR1 and CDR2: SGHVS, FNYEAQ. CDR3 sequence (DNA): TGTGCCAGCAGCATAGGACAGGGGCATTCACCCCTCCACTTT. Amino acids: CASSIGQGHSPLHF.

The chain combines TRBV20-1 with TRBJ1-1; D gene unclear. Trimming cost V 0 bases and J 5 bases, with 13 bases left between them. This CDR3 region has 14 residues. From germline, CDR1 is DFQATT and CDR2 SNEGSKA (reference sequence). The CDR3 DNA is TGCAGTGCTAGAGATCCCGGGGAGGGAACTGAAGCTTTCTTT. This gives the protein CSARDPGEGTEAFF.

V gene TRBV19 combines with J gene TRBJ2-1; TRBD2 matches at 10 bases. The germline CDR1 and CDR2 sequences are LNHDA and SQIVND (reference sequence). The J segment lost 9 bases and the V segment lost 6 bases, leaving 14 bases of the junction unmatched. The CDR3 is 16 residues long. DNA for the CDR3: TGTGCCAGTAGGGCCTCTCCTAGCGGGAGCTTGGGTGAGCAGTTCTTC. This encodes CASRASPSGSLGEQFF.

The chain's CDR3 is CASSAGQGHQPQHF. CDR3 sequence (DNA): TGTGCCAGCAGCGCGGGACAGGGCCATCAGCCCCAGCATTTT. This chain connects TRBV5-6 to TRBJ1-5; 9 bases line up with TRBD1. The CDR3 runs 14 residues. Germline values: CDR1 SGHDT, CDR2 YYEEEE. The junction had 4 bases not matched to a gene; V was cut back by 4 bases and J by 5 bases.